The 4 T cell receptor beta chains below were found in one sample sequenced in a study of shared clonotypes between healthy human individuals. Data came from immunoSEQ multiplex PCR; TCRdb stores just in-frame clones and leaves some out. This repertoire shows under 1,100,000 clones, around 76% found once; its top ten account for around 1.5%. Material: memory CD4+ T cells sorted from blood. As for subset: CD45RA-negative fraction. These receptors were obtained from a man between 18 and 29 years old in good health.

CDR3: CASSARGLSYEQYF. The DNA of the CDR3 is TGTGCCAGCAGCGCCAGGGGATTGTCCTACGAGCAGTACTTC. The genes are TRBV9 and TRBJ2-7; D perhaps matches TRBD1 (6 bases). The V gene's germline CDR1 is SGDLS and CDR2 YYNGEE. The CDR3 covers 14 residues. Between the trimmed V and J ends, which lost 3 bases and 1 base, there was a span of 11 bases.

The chain has TRBV6-6 and TRBJ1-4; a possible D gene is TRBD1 (5 bases). The V gene's germline CDR1 is MNHNY and CDR2 SVGAGI (reference sequence). V lost 4 bases and J lost 5, with 14 bases in between. The CDR3 is 15 residues long. CDR3 region: CASSWGQGENEKLFF. The CDR3, as DNA: TGTGCCAGCAGTTGGGGCCAGGGAGAAAATGAAAAACTGTTTTTT.

V usage is TRBV7-2 and J usage is TRBJ2-5, with 14 bases that match TRBD2. Germline assignment: CDR1 SGHTA and CDR2 FQGNSA. After removal of 4 bases from V and 1 base from J, the junction contained 8 bases not matched to a gene. This CDR3 contains 18 residues. CDR3 DNA sequence: TGTGCCAGCAGCTCGAGGACTAGCGGGAGGCAAGGCCAAGAGACCCAGTACTTC. This codes for CASSSRTSGRQGQETQYF.

V gene TRBV9 combines with J gene TRBJ1-6; D is possibly TRBD1 (5 bases). The CDR3 runs 15 residues. Germline-derived CDR1 and CDR2 are SGDLS and YYNGEE. With 2 bases removed from V and 6 bases from J, the gap between germline ends came to 12 bases. The CDR3 DNA reads as TGTGCCAGCAGCGTTGGCAGGGACCGTAATTCACCCCTCCACTTT. Its translation is CASSVGRDRNSPLHF.